This T cell receptor (beta chain) was identified in a study of metastatic and nonmetastatic thyroid tumors. Study summary: Blood and tumor or nodule tissue repertoires from malignant and benign thyroid patients were compared. Study observations and caveats: It was reportedly found that TCR beta diversity was significantly higher in malignant thyroid tumors than in benign nodules, a difference seen in both blood and tumor samples.

Note on this clone: Its antigen is unidentified.

Methods used by the authors: Differences in CDR3 between clinicopathological groups were drawn on to build a classifier intended to discriminate distant-metastatic papillary thyroid cancer patients. TCRdb re-called the PCR reads with MiXCR. The V and J calls were not made by the authors but by TCRdb's processing. The sample consists of just under 60,000 clones, 15% to 20% of them appearing once. Before thyroid surgery, none of the patients had received any treatment. V was cut by 5 bases and J by 4 bases, with 20 bases left in between. CDR3 length: 16 amino acids. Germline V gene sequence: CDR1 MNHEY, CDR2 SMNVEV (reference sequence).

This TCR was sampled from a male donor with papillary thyroid cancer or a benign thyroid nodule (not recorded which). Some clones in this sample may be carry-over from other donors' samples. Source material: blood. The V call is TRBV27, the J call TRBJ1-1; D might be TRBD1 (5 bases). The CDR3 region is CASSPLLQVSPTEAFF. Written as DNA, the CDR3 is TGTGCCAGCAGTCCCCTCCTACAGGTTTCTCCCACTGAAGCTTTCTTT.